This TCR beta chain was captured in a study of OX40 agonist ivuxolimab in advanced cancers. Across the whole study: Intravenous ivuxolimab was administered to patients every 2 weeks at 0.01 to 10 mg/kg. Points from the study as a whole: CD4+ and CD8+ blood T cells expanded clonally by week 6 at 0.1 to 3.0 mg/kg. The average count of expanded clones was higher among CD8+ T cells than among CD4+. Antigen specificity was not determined for the expanded peripheral T cells.

As regards this clone: Its matching antigen is unknown.

Using immunoSEQ multiplex PCR, the repertoire was profiled, and TCRdb retains in-frame clones only, with some absent. The top ten hold 9% to 14% of the sample, which has around 38,000 clones, around 88% seen once. V was trimmed by 5 bases and J by 4 bases, leaving 12 bases between them. Germline V gives CDR1 SGHTA, CDR2 FQGNSA. The CDR3 is 13 amino acids. The clonotype comes from an adult with an advanced solid tumor such as melanoma, head and neck, liver or kidney cancer. Specimen: CD4+ or CD8+ T cells sorted from blood, collected in a trial of the OX40 agonist ivuxolimab. The rearrangement joins TRBV7-2 to TRBJ2-7, with D maybe TRBD2 (5 bases). The CDR3 bases are TGTGCCAGCAGCCGTCCCGGGGAATACGAGCAGTACTTC. Amino acid sequence: CASSRPGEYEQYF.